What follows are 3 T cell receptor beta chains derived from one specimen sequenced in a study of cytomegalovirus exposure and HLA in healthy donors. Amplification used 60 Vbeta primers and 13 Jbeta primers. TCRdb keeps only in-frame clones here, not all; method: immunoSEQ multiplex PCR. This table has about 170,000 clones, about 82% appearing once. Specimen: PBMCs. The receptors originated from a female donor in good health and CMV-seronegative.

V gene TRBV27 combines with J gene TRBJ2-2; D uncertain. Deletions cut 3 bases from V and 3 bases from J, with 14 bases between. CDR1 and CDR2 from the germline V gene are MNHEY and SMNVEV (reference sequence). The CDR3 covers 16 residues. The CDR3 DNA sequence: TGTGCCAGCAGTTTCTATAGCCTCAAGGACACCGGGGAGCTGTTTTTT. Amino acids: CASSFYSLKDTGELFF.

V and J are TRBV6-4 and TRBJ2-7; 8 positions match TRBD2. Germline V CDR1 and CDR2: MRHNA, SNTAGT. The CDR3 has 15 amino acids. The ends lost 4 bases at V and 5 bases at J; junction bases unmatched: 10. The CDR3 region has the DNA TGTGCCAGCAGTGGGCGAGCGGGAGAAACCCACGAGCAGTACTTC. This gives the protein CASSGRAGETHEQYF.

The chain employs TRBV18 and TRBJ1-4, with TRBD1 matching over 12 bases. The germline gives CDR1 KGHSH, CDR2 LQKENI. After removal of 9 bases from V and 8 bases from J, the junction contained 7 bases not matched to a gene. This CDR3 spans 14 amino acids. CDR3 loop: CASSQGQGAEKLFF. In DNA form, the CDR3 reads TGTGCCAGTTCCCAGGGACAGGGGGCCGAAAAACTGTTTTTT. The whole variable domain, filled in from reference TRBV18 and TRBJ1-4, reads NAGVMQNPRHLVRRRGQEARLRCSPMKGHSHVYWYRQLPEEGLKFMVYLQKENIIDESGMPKERFSAEFPKEGPSILRIQQVVRGDSAAYFCASSQGQGAEKLFFGSGTQLSVL.